This T cell receptor beta chain was obtained from a study of blood T cell repertoires in COVID-19. The overall study: From the United States, Italy and Spain came samples of acute and convalescent COVID-19. From T cells, B-cell-depleted T cells, or PBMCs came the material, which was cDNA or gDNA.

This clone came up a few times. In the study's own analysis: Estimated nucleated cell counts came from reference gene primer amplification. Produced via immunoSEQ multiplex PCR; TCRdb's table is partial and in-frame only. The V and J calls and clone size are taken from that table; D and trimming were inferred from the DNA. The sample contains roughly 200,000 clones, about 78% of which appear only once. There are 17 residues in the CDR3. This clonotype was sampled from a woman between 50 and 59 years old with active or convalescent COVID-19. The chain links TRBV21-1 to TRBJ2-3; the table names TRBD2, a call not compared with the DNA. TRBV21-1 is a pseudogene. What was sequenced was peripheral blood. The CDR3 protein is CASRPPPPGLPPDTQYF. The CDR3 nucleotides read TGTGCCAGCAGACCCCCTCCTCCGGGACTACCCCCAGATACGCAGTATTTT.